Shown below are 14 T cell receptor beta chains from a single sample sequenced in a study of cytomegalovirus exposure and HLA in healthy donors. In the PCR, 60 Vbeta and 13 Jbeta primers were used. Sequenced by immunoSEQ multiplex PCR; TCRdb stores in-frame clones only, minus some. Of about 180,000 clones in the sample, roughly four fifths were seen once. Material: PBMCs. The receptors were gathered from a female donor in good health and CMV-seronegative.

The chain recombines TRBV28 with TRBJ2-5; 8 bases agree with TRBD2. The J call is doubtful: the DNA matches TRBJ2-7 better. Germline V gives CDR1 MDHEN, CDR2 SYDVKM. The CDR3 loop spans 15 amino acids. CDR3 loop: CASRSQAGGTYEQYF. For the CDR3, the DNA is TGTGCCAGCAGGTCACAGGCGGGGGGAACCTACGAGCAGTACTTC.

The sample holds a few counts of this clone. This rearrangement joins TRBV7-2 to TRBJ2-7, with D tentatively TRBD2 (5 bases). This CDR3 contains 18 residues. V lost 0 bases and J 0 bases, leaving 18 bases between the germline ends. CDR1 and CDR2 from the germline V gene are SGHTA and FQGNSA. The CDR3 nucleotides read TGTGCCAGCAGCTTAGCCGGACTCAGTCGGCCCCTCTCCTACGAGCAGTACTTC. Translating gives CASSLAGLSRPLSYEQYF. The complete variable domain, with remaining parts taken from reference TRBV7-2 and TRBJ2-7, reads GAGVSQSPSNKVTEKGKDVELRCDPISGHTALYWYRQSLGQGLEFLIYFQGNSAPDKSGLPSDRFSAERTGGSVSTLTIQRTQQEDSAVYLCASSLAGLSRPLSYEQYFGPGTRLTVT.

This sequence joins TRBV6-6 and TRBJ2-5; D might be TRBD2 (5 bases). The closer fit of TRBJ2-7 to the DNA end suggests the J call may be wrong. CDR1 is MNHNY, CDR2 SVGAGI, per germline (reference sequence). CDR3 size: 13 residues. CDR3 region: CATRRIAPDEQYF. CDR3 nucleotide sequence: TGTGCCACCAGGAGGATCGCTCCCGACGAGCAGTACTTC.

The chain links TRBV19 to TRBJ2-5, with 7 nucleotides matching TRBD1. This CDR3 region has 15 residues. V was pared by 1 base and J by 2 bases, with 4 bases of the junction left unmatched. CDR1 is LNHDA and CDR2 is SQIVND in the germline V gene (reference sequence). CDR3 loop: CASSIGGTVQETQYF. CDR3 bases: TGTGCCAGTAGTATAGGAGGGACAGTACAAGAGACCCAGTACTTC. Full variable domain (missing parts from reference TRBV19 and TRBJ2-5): DGGITQSPKYLFRKEGQNVTLSCEQNLNHDAMYWYRQDPGQGLRLIYYSQIVNDFQKGDIAEGYSVSREKKESFPLTVTSAQKNPTAFYLCASSIGGTVQETQYFGPGTRLLVL.

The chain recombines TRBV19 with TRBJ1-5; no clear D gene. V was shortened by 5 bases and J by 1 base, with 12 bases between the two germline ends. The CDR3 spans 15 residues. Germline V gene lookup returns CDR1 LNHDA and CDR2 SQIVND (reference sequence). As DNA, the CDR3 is TGTGCCAGTAGTGTCAACTACCTAAGCAATCAGCCCCAGCATTTT. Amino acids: CASSVNYLSNQPQHF.

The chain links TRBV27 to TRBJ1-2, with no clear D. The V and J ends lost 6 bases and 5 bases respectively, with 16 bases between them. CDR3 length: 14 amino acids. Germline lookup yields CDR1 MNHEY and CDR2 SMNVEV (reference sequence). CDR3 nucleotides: TGTGCCAGCAGCTGGTCCCCTGACTTATATGGCTACACCTTC. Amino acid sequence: CASSWSPDLYGYTF.

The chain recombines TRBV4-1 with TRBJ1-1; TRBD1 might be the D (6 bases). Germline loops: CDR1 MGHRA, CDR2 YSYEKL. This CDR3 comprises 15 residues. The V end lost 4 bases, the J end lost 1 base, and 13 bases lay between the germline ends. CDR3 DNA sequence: TGCGCCAGCAGCCCTTACTCAGGGGAGAACACTGAAGCTTTCTTT. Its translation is CASSPYSGENTEAFF.

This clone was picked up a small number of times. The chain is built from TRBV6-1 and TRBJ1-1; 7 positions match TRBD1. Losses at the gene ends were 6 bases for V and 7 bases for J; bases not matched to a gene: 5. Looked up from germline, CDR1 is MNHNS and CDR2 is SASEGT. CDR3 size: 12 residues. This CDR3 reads CASRVTGVEAFF. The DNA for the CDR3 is TGTGCCAGCAGGGTAACAGGGGTTGAAGCTTTCTTT.

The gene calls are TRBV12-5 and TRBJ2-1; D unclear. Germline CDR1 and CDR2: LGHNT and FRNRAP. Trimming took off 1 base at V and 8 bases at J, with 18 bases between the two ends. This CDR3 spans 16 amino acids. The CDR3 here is CASGLGRSGIQDEQFF. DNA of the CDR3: TGTGCTAGTGGTTTGGGTAGGTCAGGCATTCAGGATGAGCAGTTCTTC.

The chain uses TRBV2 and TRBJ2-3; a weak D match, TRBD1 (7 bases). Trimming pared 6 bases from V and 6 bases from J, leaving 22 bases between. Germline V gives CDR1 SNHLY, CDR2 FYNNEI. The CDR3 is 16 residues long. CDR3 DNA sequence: TGTGCCAGCAGCCACCCTCCAGGGGGGAACGGGGATACGCAGTATTTT. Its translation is CASSHPPGGNGDTQYF.

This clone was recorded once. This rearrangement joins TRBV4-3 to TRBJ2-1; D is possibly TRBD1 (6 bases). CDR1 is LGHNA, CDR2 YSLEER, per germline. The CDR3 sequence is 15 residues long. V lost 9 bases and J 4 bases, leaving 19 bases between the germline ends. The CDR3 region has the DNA TGCGCCAGAAACAGGGAGCAGGCTCAATACAATGAGCAGTTCTTC. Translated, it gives CARNREQAQYNEQFF.

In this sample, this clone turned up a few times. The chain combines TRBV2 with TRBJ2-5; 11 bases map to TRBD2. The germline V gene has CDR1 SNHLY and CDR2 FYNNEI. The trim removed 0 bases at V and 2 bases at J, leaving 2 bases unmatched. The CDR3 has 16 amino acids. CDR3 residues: CASSEALAGGQETQYF. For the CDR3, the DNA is TGTGCCAGCAGTGAAGCGCTAGCGGGAGGTCAAGAGACCCAGTACTTC.

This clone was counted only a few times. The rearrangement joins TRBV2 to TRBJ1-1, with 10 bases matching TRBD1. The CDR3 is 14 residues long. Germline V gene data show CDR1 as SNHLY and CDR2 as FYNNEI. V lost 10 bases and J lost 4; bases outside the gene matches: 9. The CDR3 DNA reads TGTGCCACCACCCCGGGACAGGGGACCACTGAAGCTTTCTTT. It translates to CATTPGQGTTEAFF.

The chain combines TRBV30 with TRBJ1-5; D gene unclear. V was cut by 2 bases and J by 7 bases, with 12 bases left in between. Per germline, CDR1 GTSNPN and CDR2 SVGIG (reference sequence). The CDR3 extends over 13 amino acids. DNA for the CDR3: TGTGCCTGGAGTAGCGGTCCTGGGCAGCCCCAGCATTTT. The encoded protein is CAWSSGPGQPQHF.